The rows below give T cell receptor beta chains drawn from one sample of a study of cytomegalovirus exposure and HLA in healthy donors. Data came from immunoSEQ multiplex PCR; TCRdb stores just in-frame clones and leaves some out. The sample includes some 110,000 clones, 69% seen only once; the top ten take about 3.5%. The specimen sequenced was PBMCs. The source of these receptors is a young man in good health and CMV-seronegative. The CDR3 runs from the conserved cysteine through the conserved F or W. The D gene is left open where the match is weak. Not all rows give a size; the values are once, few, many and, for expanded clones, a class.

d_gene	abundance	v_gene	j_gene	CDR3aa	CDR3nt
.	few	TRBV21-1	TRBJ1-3	CASSKVHTCISGNTIYF	TGTGCCAGCAGCAAAGTGCACACGTGTATCTCTGGAAACACCATATATTTT
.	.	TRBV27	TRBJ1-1	CASLPNSRTEAFF	TGTGCCAGCTTGCCGAATAGTCGCACTGAAGCTTTCTTT
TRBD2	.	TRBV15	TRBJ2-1	CATTSGKAGEQFF	TGTGCCACGACTAGCGGGAAAGCGGGTGAGCAGTTCTTC
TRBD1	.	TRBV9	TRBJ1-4	CASSPLSGTGKLFF	TGTGCCAGCAGCCCCCTCTCAGGGACAGGAAAACTGTTTTTT
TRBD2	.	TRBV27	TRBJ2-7	CASSLSGITYEQYF	TGTGCCAGCAGTTTAAGCGGGATTACCTACGAGCAGTACTTC
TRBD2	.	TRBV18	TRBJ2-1	CASFQGLAGPNNEQFF	TGTGCCAGCTTCCAAGGACTAGCGGGACCAAACAATGAGCAGTTCTTC
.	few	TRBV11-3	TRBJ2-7	CASSFGSTNYEQYF	TGTGCCAGCAGCTTTGGATCCACTAACTACGAGCAGTACTTC
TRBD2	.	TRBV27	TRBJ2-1	CASSPGGSGSTAYSYNEQFF	TGTGCCAGCAGTCCCGGGGGTAGCGGGAGCACCGCGTATTCCTACAATGAGCAGTTCTTC
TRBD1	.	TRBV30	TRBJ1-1	CAWSRGQGNTEAFF	TGTGCCTGGAGTCGCGGACAGGGGAACACTGAAGCTTTCTTT
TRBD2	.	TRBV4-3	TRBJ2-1	CASSLSTSGVYNEQFF	TGCGCCAGCAGCCTTTCCACTAGCGGGGTCTACAATGAGCAGTTCTTC
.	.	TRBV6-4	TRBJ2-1	CASSPNLARLRNEQFF	TGTGCCAGCAGTCCGAATCTAGCGCGGTTGAGGAATGAGCAGTTCTTC
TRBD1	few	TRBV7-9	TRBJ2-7	CASSQGQGAYEQYF	TGTGCCAGCAGCCAAGGACAGGGAGCCTACGAGCAGTACTTC
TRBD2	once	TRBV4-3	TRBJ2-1	CASSQDPSGSLREQFF	TGCGCCAGCAGCCAAGACCCTAGCGGGAGTTTAAGAGAGCAGTTCTTC
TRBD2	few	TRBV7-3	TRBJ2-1	CASSQGTSGGEQFF	TGTGCCAGCAGCCAAGGGACTAGCGGGGGGGAGCAGTTCTTC
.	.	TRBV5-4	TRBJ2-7	CASSRQSSYEQYF	TGTGCCAGCAGCCGACAGAGCTCCTACGAGCAGTACTTC
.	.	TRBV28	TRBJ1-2	CASRSIDRGNYGYTF	TGTGCCAGCAGAAGCATTGATAGGGGTAACTATGGCTACACCTTC
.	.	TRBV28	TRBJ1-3	CASGTGTPGNTIYF	TGTGCCAGCGGTACCGGGACACCGGGAAACACCATATATTTT
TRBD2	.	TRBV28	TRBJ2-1	CASSPLWEGEYNEQFF	TGTGCCAGCAGTCCCCTCTGGGAGGGCGAATACAATGAGCAGTTCTTC
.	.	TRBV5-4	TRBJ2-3	CASSLGGTHTDTQYF	TGTGCCAGCAGCTTGGGGGGGACACACACAGATACGCAGTATTTT
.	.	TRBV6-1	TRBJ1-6	CASGEGVDSPLHF	TGTGCCAGTGGGGAGGGAGTCGATTCACCCCTCCACTTT
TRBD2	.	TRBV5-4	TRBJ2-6	CASSLVGGSSGANVLTF	TGTGCCAGCAGCTTGGTAGGCGGGAGCTCTGGGGCCAACGTCCTGACTTTC
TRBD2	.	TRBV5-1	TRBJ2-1	CASGGPSGANEQFF	TGCGCCAGTGGAGGGCCTAGCGGGGCCAATGAGCAGTTCTTC
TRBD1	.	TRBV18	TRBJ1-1	CASSQTDRANTEAFF	TGTGCCAGCTCACAGACGGACAGGGCCAACACTGAAGCTTTCTTT
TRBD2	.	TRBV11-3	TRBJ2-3	CASSPTGTSATDTQYF	TGTGCCAGCAGCCCAACCGGGACTAGCGCTACAGATACGCAGTATTTT
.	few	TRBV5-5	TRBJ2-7	CASSLAGGHYEQYF	TGTGCCAGCAGCTTGGCTGGCGGACACTACGAGCAGTACTTC
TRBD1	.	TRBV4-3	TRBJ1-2	CASSQDPPFGTAYGYTF	TGCGCCAGCAGCCAAGATCCTCCATTCGGGACAGCCTATGGCTACACCTTC
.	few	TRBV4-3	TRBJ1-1	CASSQEYRSMNTEAFF	TGCGCCAGCAGCCAGGAATACAGGAGCATGAACACTGAAGCTTTCTTT
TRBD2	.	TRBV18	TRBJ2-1	CASSPYPTGTSGYNEQFF	TGTGCCAGCTCACCGTACCCGACCGGGACTAGCGGCTACAATGAGCAGTTCTTC
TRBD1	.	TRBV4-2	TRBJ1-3	CASSLGGLTSGNTIYF	TGTGCCAGCAGCCTAGGGGGCCTTACCTCTGGAAACACCATATATTTT
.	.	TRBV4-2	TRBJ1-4	CASSQDRGAGTGANEKLFF	TGTGCCAGCAGCCAAGATCGGGGAGCAGGGACGGGAGCTAATGAAAAACTGTTTTTT
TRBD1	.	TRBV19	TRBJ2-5	CASSTQRTGKETQYF	TGTGCCAGTAGTACACAACGGACAGGGAAAGAGACCCAGTACTTC
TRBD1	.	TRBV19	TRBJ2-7	CASSIPGGGEQYF	TGTGCCAGTAGTATCCCAGGGGGCGGGGAGCAGTACTTC
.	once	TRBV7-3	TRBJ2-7	CASSLRGGLDYEQYF	TGTGCCAGCAGCTTAAGGGGGGGGCTAGACTACGAGCAGTACTTC
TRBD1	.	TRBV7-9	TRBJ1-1	CASSFPRQGLTEAFF	TGTGCCAGCAGCTTCCCTCGACAGGGCCTCACTGAAGCTTTCTTT
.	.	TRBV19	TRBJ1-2	CASSPRGDPANYGYTF	TGTGCCAGTAGTCCCCGGGGGGACCCAGCTAACTATGGCTACACCTTC
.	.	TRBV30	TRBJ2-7	CAWKALGQATYEQYF	TGTGCCTGGAAGGCCCTGGGTCAGGCAACCTACGAGCAGTACTTC
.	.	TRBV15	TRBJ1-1	CATSRENRNTEAFF	TGTGCCACCAGCAGAGAGAACAGGAACACTGAAGCTTTCTTT
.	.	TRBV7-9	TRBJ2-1	CASLSLGGLDNEQFF	TGTGCCAGCCTCTCATTAGGCGGGCTCGACAATGAGCAGTTCTTC
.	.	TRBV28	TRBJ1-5	CASSLQSNQPQHF	TGTGCCAGCAGCCTCCAGAGCAATCAGCCCCAGCATTTT
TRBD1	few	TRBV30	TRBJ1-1	CAWSHRGRGTEAFF	TGTGCCTGGAGTCACAGGGGGCGCGGCACTGAAGCTTTCTTT
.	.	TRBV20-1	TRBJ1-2	CSAPSGTSYTF	TGCAGTGCTCCTTCCGGGACATCTTACACCTTC
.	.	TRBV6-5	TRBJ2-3	CASSYMGSWTDTQYF	TGTGCCAGCAGTTACATGGGGAGTTGGACAGATACGCAGTATTTT
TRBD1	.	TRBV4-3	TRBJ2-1	CASTSSDRANEQFF	TGCGCCAGCACCTCATCGGACAGGGCGAATGAGCAGTTCTTC
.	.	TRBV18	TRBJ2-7	CASSADAGANYEQYF	TGTGCCAGCTCAGCAGACGCGGGTGCCAACTACGAGCAGTACTTC
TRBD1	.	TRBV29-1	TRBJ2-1	CSVLSGGGISYNEQFF	TGCAGCGTCCTCTCAGGGGGCGGGATTTCCTACAATGAGCAGTTCTTC
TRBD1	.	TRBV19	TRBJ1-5	CASSPWGQGNQPQHF	TGTGCCAGTAGCCCCTGGGGACAGGGCAATCAGCCCCAGCATTTT
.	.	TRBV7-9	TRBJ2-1	CASSLATQGYNEQFF	TGTGCCAGCAGCTTAGCGACGCAGGGGTACAATGAGCAGTTCTTC
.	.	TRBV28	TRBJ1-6	CASSLGRDNSPLHF	TGTGCCAGCAGTTTGGGCAGGGATAATTCACCCCTCCACTTT
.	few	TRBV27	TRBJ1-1	CASSLDPGAEAFF	TGTGCCAGCAGTTTAGACCCTGGAGCTGAAGCTTTCTTT
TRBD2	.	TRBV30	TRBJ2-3	CAWSPGGRLSTDTQYF	TGTGCCTGGAGTCCGGGGGGACGCCTTAGCACAGATACGCAGTATTTT
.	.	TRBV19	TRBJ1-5	CASSISGESAYYSNQPQHF	TGTGCCAGTAGTATCAGCGGGGAGTCGGCCTATTATAGCAATCAGCCCCAGCATTTT
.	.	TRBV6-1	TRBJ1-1	CASRTGGGYRTEAFF	TGTGCCAGCAGGACAGGTGGTGGTTATCGCACTGAAGCTTTCTTT